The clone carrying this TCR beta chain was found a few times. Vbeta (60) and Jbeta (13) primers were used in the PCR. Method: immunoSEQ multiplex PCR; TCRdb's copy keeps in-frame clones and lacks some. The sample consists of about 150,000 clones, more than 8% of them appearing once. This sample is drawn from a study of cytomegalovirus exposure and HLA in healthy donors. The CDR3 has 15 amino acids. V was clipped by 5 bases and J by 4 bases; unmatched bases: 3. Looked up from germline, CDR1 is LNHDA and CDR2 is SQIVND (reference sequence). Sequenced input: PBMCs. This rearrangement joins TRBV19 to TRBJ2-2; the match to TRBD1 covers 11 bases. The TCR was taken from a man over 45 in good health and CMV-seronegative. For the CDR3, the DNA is TGTGCCAGTAGTTTCGGGACAGGGGGCACCGGGGAGCTGTTTTTT. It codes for CASSFGTGGTGELFF.